The sequence of this T cell receptor beta chain was determined in a study of cytomegalovirus exposure and HLA in healthy donors (dated by TCRdb to the late 2010s). With respect to the entire study: An earlier analysis of fewer than 750 of the donors reported approximately 300 Gb of sequence data and approximately 120 million unique TCR beta sequences obtained from some 200 million T cells. About 300 gigabases of sequencing data and around 88 million unique TCR sequences made up an early release that covered 500 to 650 HLA-typed donors. Of the 300 to 500 genotyped donors, 65% to 90% were placed in the genetic ancestry cluster associated with self-reported Caucasian donors. The study aimed to test whether cataloging public T cell receptors could reveal signatures of past pathogen exposure. The T cell repertoires of under 700 subjects were profiled by immunosequencing and related to cytomegalovirus serostatus. Along with the approximately 650-subject first cohort, a separate validation cohort of over a hundred different subjects was used. To predict cytomegalovirus infection status, the study brought together high-throughput TCR immunosequencing, statistical association of individual TCRs with disease status, and machine learning. In a later analysis, previously published TCR beta repertoires from 550 to 750 donors were re-analyzed and high-resolution HLA genotyping was added so that TCR occurrence patterns could be studied. The later analysis used no new phenotypic data to find candidate immune exposures, relying instead on TCR beta sequences and their occurrence across donors. An earlier analysis of about 600 of the donors used high-throughput TCR beta sequencing to judge whether each TCR beta V gene segment behaved as functional or pseudogenic. Donor age, sex, ethnicity and CMV serostatus were compiled together with the repertoire data. A later genetic analysis used genome-wide SNP genotypes for about 55% of the 666 donors, treating that subset as a discovery cohort. Every repertoire in the discovery cohort had been generated on one and the same sequencing platform. HLA typing included class I and class II loci at four-digit resolution. The number of donors typed differed by locus, with about 629-630 for A, B, C, DRB1 and DQB1, over 500 for DQA1, 600 to 610 for DPA1, and around 450 for DPB1. Roughly five DR-DQ haplotypes were handled as single units for association and clustering, since linkage in the cohort was strong. Among a few hundred genotyped donors of the cohort, an average of around 240,000 unique TCR beta nucleotide sequences were sequenced per donor, roughly a sixth of them non-productive.

In total, about 650 healthy bone marrow donors made up the cohort. At the time of sampling, every cohort member was nominally healthy, though immune exposures that went unrecorded were likely present. The donor tested CMV seropositive, placing the donor among the 250 to 300 seropositive members of the cohort. A peripheral blood sample was provided by each donor, and peripheral blood mononuclear cells were used for TCR beta sequencing. Genomic DNA was extracted from the blood cell samples with the Qiagen DNeasy Blood Extraction Kit. Libraries were made using the immunoSEQ multiplex PCR assay. For the multiplex PCR, a mixture combining 60 forward primers for TCR Vbeta segments and 13 reverse primers for TCR Jbeta segments was used. A multiplex PCR assay on genomic DNA amplified the CDR3 region of rearranged TCR beta genes. The Illumina HiSeq System was used to sequence the amplified TCR beta libraries as 87-base-pair reads. From the authors' description of their analysis: Across the roughly 600 repertoires, a later analysis counted 78 million or so unique TCR beta chains, 9.5 million to 12 million of which were shared by at least two donors. To remove PCR and sequencing errors, raw reads were error-corrected and collapsed into unique sequences using a nearest-neighbor algorithm that merged closely related sequences. V, D and J gene segments were assigned by aligning CDR3 sequences to IMGT reference sequences. For a sequence to be retained, a match of at least six nucleotides was required to both a V gene segment and a J gene segment. A rearrangement was called productive if the CDR3 had no stop codons and remained in frame with V and J, and every other rearrangement was called non-productive. Following IMGT convention, CDR3 was defined as the stretch from the second conserved V-encoded cysteine up to the conserved J-encoded phenylalanine. Sequences without an unambiguous match to a single V gene segment were excluded from the earlier analysis of several hundred of the donors. In an earlier analysis of around 600 of the donors, V segments were called functional above 56.7% productive rearrangements and were called segregating when the between-donor standard deviation exceeded 5%. A statistical classification framework was developed to diagnose cytomegalovirus status using the catalog of TCR beta chain sequences. V and J gene assignment, in a later analysis, came from comparing TCR nucleotide sequences with IMGT/GENE-DB human TR gene sequences. A later analysis assigned CDR3 sequences and most-parsimonious VDJ recombination scenarios with the TCRdist pipeline. In a later analysis, every TCR beta chain was defined by the combination of its CDR3 amino acid sequence and its V-gene family, and reads without a unique V-gene family were dropped. In a later analysis, 450 to 600 highly shared, low-generation-probability nucleotide sequences were removed to address suspected cross-contamination and a sequencing artifact. In a later analysis, a clonal expansion index for each public chain was calculated from normalized within-repertoire ranks of inferred template counts. In a later analysis, generation probabilities were computed with a VDJ recombination model fitted to out-of-frame rearrangements, and the resulting probabilities were checked against IGoR. Hypergeometric tests were used in a later analysis to score TCR-TCR, TCR-HLA and TCR-CMV co-occurrence, with a repertoire-size bias correction applied to the TCR pairs. To estimate false discovery rates, a later analysis permuted the HLA or CMV assignments 20 times. In a later analysis, co-occurring TCRs were grouped using DBSCAN, with TCRdist sequence similarity added in when clustering inside HLA-allele-positive subsets. Repertoires with fewer than 30,000 or more than 120,000 public chains, plus five repertoires with anomalous nucleotide sharing, were excluded from co-occurrence clustering. TCRdb provides this immuneACCESS table in a form limited to in-frame rearrangements. Some clones are lacking; in checked studies, under half of them reflect an unresolved V gene, and why the rest are absent is not known. V, J and clone size were drawn from that table, and D and trimming were deduced from the DNA. Counted in this sample were roughly 120,000 clones; over 75% of them appeared once. Around 5.5% of the sample goes to the ten largest clones.

A remark on this clone: There is no known antigen for this receptor. There are no base qualities to consult, and no much larger clone falls within one base.

General findings and caveats noted by the study authors: In a later analysis, HLA-associated TCR beta chains showed more clonal expansion and lower generation probabilities than non-associated chains that were equally common. Because counts were too low, seventeen rarely observed V segments, including chromosome 9 orphons, were excluded from the earlier analysis of a few hundred of the donors. Because some donors lacked HLA typing at each locus, the association tests relied only on the typed subset. A total of 150 to 200 TCR beta chains were listed by the study as associated with cytomegalovirus. Several of the top co-occurrence clusters appeared to be linked to parvovirus B19, influenza, CMV and Epstein-Barr virus, according to a later analysis. Specific HLA alleles were associated with over 15,000 TCR beta sequences at a false discovery rate of 0.05 in a later analysis. V-gene and J-gene trimming of TCR beta chains was associated with a missense DCLRE1C variant in a later genetic analysis, and the association was replicated in an independent cohort. In a later analysis, TCR association rates were found to vary across HLA loci, with the most associated TCRs seen for DRB1 alleles and the fewest for HLA-C alleles. In an earlier analysis of about 550 of the donors, most TCR beta V segments were observed in productive rearrangements about 87% or about 30% of the time, broadly matching IMGT annotations. A further reported finding was that TCR beta sequences accurately predicted the HLA-A and HLA-B alleles for most subjects in the first cohort. A few of the identified cytomegalovirus-associated TCR beta chains were confirmed in vitro to be specific for cytomegalovirus antigens. It was suggested by the authors that the approach could potentially be generalized to other disease states and immunological phenotypes. CMV serostatus was the only immune exposure information available for the cohort. The cohort was sequenced for TCR beta chains only, and without alpha or paired-chain data the features that could be detected were limited. Most CMV-associated TCR beta chains appeared to be HLA-restricted in a later analysis, and the HLA associations seemed to be driven largely by CMV exposure. In a later genetic analysis, fewer N-insertions in productive TCRs were reported among donors in an Asian-associated ancestry cluster than the roughly 700-donor mean. Most TCR sequences were seen in very few donors, while some public TCRs were found in many individuals. Cytomegalovirus status was reported to be diagnosed by the classifier with high specificity and sensitivity in both the original and validation cohorts. Linkage disequilibrium might explain the correlated functional status among segregating V segments, but an unknown experimental factor could not be excluded. The sequencing pipeline was judged likely to have produced a cluster of highly shared sequence variants as a technical artifact. Sequencing depth was assumed to be roughly uniform across donors in the presence/absence analyses, though that assumption may not hold. When HLA alleles, especially DR and DQ, strongly co-occurred, TCR associations were difficult to assign to individual alleles.

Input material: PBMCs. The source of this sequence is a man aged 18 to 35 in good health and CMV-seropositive.

The DNA sequence follows: TGTGCCGTTGCCGGGACAGGGGCTGAGTCACCCCTCCACTTT. Translation gives CAVAGTGAESPLHF. This sequence uses TRBV10-3 and TRBJ1-6; TRBD1 matches 10 bases in the middle. Trimmed from V: 11 bases; trimmed from J: 10 bases; junction bases lacking a gene match: 11. CDR1 and CDR2 were assigned from the germline V gene as ENHRY and SYGVKD. Its CDR3 holds 14 amino acids, cysteine through phenylalanine. The kept DNA is CDR3 alone, 42 bases in frame from the first base.